This record concerns one TCR beta chain sequence. Sorting defined conventional CD4 T cells as CD4+CD127+. The sample comes from a study of B cell selection in AIRE deficiency. The CDR3 runs to 12 residues. V shed 6 bases and J shed 3 bases, with 11 bases lying between them. CDR1 SQVTM and CDR2 ANQGSEA come from the germline V gene. The assay was immunoSEQ multiplex PCR, and TCRdb's table has in-frame clones only and misses some. The repertoire holds under 30,000 clones, about 98% seen once, with about 0.19% in the top ten. The clonotype was recovered from a human donor with AIRE deficiency. What was sequenced was conventional CD4+ T cells sorted from PBMCs. The chain has TRBV29-1 and TRBJ1-1; D perhaps matches TRBD1 (5 bases). CDR3 region: CSVGRGDTEAFF. CDR3 coding DNA: TGCAGCGTGGGAAGAGGGGACACTGAAGCTTTCTTT.